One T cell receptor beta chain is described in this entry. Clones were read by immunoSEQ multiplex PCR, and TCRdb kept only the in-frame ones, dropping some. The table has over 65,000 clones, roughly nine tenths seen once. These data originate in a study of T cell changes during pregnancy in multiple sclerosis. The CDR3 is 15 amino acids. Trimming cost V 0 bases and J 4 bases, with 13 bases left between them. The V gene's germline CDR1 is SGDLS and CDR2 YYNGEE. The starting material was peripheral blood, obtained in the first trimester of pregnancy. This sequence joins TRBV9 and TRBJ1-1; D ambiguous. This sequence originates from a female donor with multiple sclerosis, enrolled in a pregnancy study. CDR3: CASSVDQVFSTEAFF. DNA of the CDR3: TGTGCCAGCAGCGTAGATCAAGTTTTCAGCACTGAAGCTTTCTTT.